The 16 T cell receptor beta chains below were found in one sample sequenced in a study of graft-versus-host responses after intestinal transplantation. Method: immunoSEQ multiplex PCR; TCRdb's copy keeps in-frame clones and lacks some. The sample consists of about 86,000 clones, around 89% of them appearing once. These receptors' antigens are unknown. Specimen: unstimulated CD4+ T cells sorted from spleen or lymph node cells, collected before transplant. The receptors derive from a human donor who was the organ donor for an intestinal transplant.

The chain carries TRBV5-4 and TRBJ2-2; 9 nucleotides align to TRBD2. Germline V gene lookup returns CDR1 SGHNT and CDR2 YYREEE (reference sequence). Germline trimming cut 5 bases from V and 4 bases from J; bases unmatched to any gene: 3. The CDR3 has 14 amino acids. The CDR3 DNA is TGTGCCAGCAGTTTTAGCGGGGGCACCGGGGAGCTGTTTTTT. As protein: CASSFSGGTGELFF.

V usage is TRBV7-2 and J usage is TRBJ2-4; D might be TRBD1 (5 bases). The CDR3 consists of 17 residues. The V and J ends lost 4 bases and 0 bases respectively, with 16 bases between them. The germline V gene encodes CDR1 SGHTA and CDR2 FQGNSA. This chain's CDR3 is CASSSRTNPVAKNIQYF. The CDR3 DNA sequence: TGTGCCAGCAGCTCACGGACAAATCCCGTAGCCAAAAACATTCAGTACTTC.

This clone was seen a handful of times. The chain has TRBV29-1 and TRBJ2-7; 7 nucleotides match TRBD2. V gave up 0 bases and J gave up 0 bases; unmatched junction bases: 5. The CDR3 sequence is 15 residues long. Per the germline V gene, CDR1 is SQVTM and CDR2 is ANQGSEA. In DNA, the CDR3 is TGCAGCGTTGAAGAGAGGCGACTAGCCTCCTACGAGCAGTACTTC. It specifies CSVEERRLASYEQYF.

The chain couples TRBV6-1 to TRBJ2-1, with 7 bases lining up with TRBD2. The germline V gene encodes CDR1 MNHNS and CDR2 SASEGT. CDR3 length: 13 residues. J was trimmed by 7 bases and V by 6 bases; bases with no gene match: 6. The CDR3 loop is CASSSTGGNEQFF. CDR3 nucleotides: TGTGCCAGCAGCTCCACGGGGGGTAATGAGCAGTTCTTC.

CDR3 protein: CASSLGRGQVNTEAFF. CDR3 sequence (DNA): TGTGCCAGCAGCTTGGGCAGGGGGCAAGTGAACACTGAAGCTTTCTTT. The V and J genes are TRBV5-4 and TRBJ1-1; 8 positions match TRBD1. The CDR3 has 16 residues. The germline V gene encodes CDR1 SGHNT and CDR2 YYREEE (reference sequence). After removal of 0 bases from V and 0 bases from J, the junction contained 4 bases not matched to a gene.

This clone was seen more than once but under ten times. The rearrangement links TRBV29-1 to TRBJ2-7; D is perhaps TRBD2 (8 bases). V was trimmed by 7 bases and J by 9 bases, leaving 22 bases between them. This CDR3 is 13 amino acids long. Germline V lookup: CDR1 SQVTM, CDR2 ANQGSEA. The CDR3 nucleotides read TGCAGCGCCCGGTGGGGACTAGGGGGCGTGCAGTACTTC. The encoded protein is CSARWGLGGVQYF.

The chain employs TRBV29-1 and TRBJ2-1; the match to TRBD2 covers 9 bases. The CDR3 extends over 14 amino acids. Germline CDR1 reads SQVTM; CDR2 reads ANQGSEA. V shed 7 bases and J 8 bases; nucleotides not matched to a gene: 12. For the CDR3, the DNA is TGCAGCGCAATGCGCGGGGGGGCCGCCGATGAGCAGTTCTTC. The encoded protein is CSAMRGGAADEQFF.

This chain links TRBV20-1 with TRBJ2-7; D perhaps matches TRBD2 (5 bases). V was cut by 7 bases and J by 3 bases, with 10 bases left in between. The CDR3 sequence is 11 residues long. Germline V CDR1 and CDR2: DFQATT, SNEGSKA (reference sequence). The CDR3 is CSGRDGYEQYF. CDR3 DNA: TGCAGTGGCCGGGATGGCTACGAGCAGTACTTC.

This clone showed up just once. This chain links TRBV21-1 with TRBJ1-2; the D call TRBD1 from the table was never checked on the DNA. TRBV21-1 is tagged as a pseudogene. The CDR3 contains 14 residues. Written as DNA, the CDR3 is TGTGCCAGCACCCCGACAGGACGTAAGTATGGCTACACCTTC. The encoded protein is CASTPTGRKYGYTF.

This clone was observed once. The rearrangement joins TRBV19 to TRBJ1-1; TRBD1 matches at 10 bases. V dropped 9 bases and J dropped 7; count of bases not matched to a gene: 14. The CDR3 length is 15 residues. Germline V gene data show CDR1 as LNHDA and CDR2 as SQIVND (reference sequence). The CDR3 DNA follows: TGTGCCAGGGACAGGGGGTTTCGTGGCCGGGGTGAAGCTTTCTTT. This sequence encodes CARDRGFRGRGEAFF.

J is TRBJ2-7 and V is TRBV7-3; 8 positions agree with TRBD2. The germline V gene has CDR1 SGHTA and CDR2 FQGTGA. The CDR3 runs 14 residues. Losses at the gene ends were 1 base for V and 2 bases for J; bases not matched to a gene: 1. The CDR3 spells CASSLNGRAYEQYF. The CDR3 coding sequence is TGTGCCAGCAGCTTAAACGGGAGGGCCTACGAGCAGTACTTC.

The chain couples TRBV7-6 to TRBJ1-6; no definite D call. V lost 0 bases, J lost 3 bases, and 9 bases lay in between. The length of the CDR3 is 16 residues. The germline V gene has CDR1 SGHVS and CDR2 FNYEAQ. CDR3 sequence reads: CASSLAEGRYNSPLHF. CDR3 in DNA: TGTGCCAGCAGCTTAGCGGAGGGCCGCTATAATTCACCCCTCCACTTT.

The V call is TRBV27, the J call TRBJ1-2, with a tentative D call TRBD1 (6 bases). The ends were cut back, 2 bases at V and 2 bases at J, with 12 bases in the middle. This CDR3 has 15 amino acids. Germline values: CDR1 MNHEY, CDR2 SMNVEV (reference sequence). In DNA, the CDR3 is TGTGCCAGCAGTTTAAAGGGGGTTGGGAACTATGGCTACACCTTC. The encoded protein is CASSLKGVGNYGYTF.

This clone was seen a few times. This chain links TRBV5-1 with TRBJ2-2; 10 nucleotides line up with TRBD1. Trimming removed 7 bases from V and 5 bases from J; junction bases left unmatched: 2. The germline CDR1 and CDR2 sequences are SGHRS and YFSETQ. CDR3 length: 13 residues. The CDR3 bases are TGCGCCAGCCGGGACAGGGGTACCGGGGAGCTGTTTTTT. Encoded protein: CASRDRGTGELFF.

The V call is TRBV4-3, the J call TRBJ2-7, with 7 bases matching TRBD2. Looked up from germline, CDR1 is LGHNA and CDR2 is YSLEER. Germline trimming cut 4 bases from V and 2 bases from J; bases unmatched to any gene: 11. The CDR3 length is 16 residues. CDR3 amino acids: CASSPRAGRSPYEQYF. Written as DNA, the CDR3 is TGCGCCAGCAGCCCCAGAGCGGGAAGGTCCCCCTACGAGCAGTACTTC.

The rearrangement uses TRBV7-2 and TRBJ2-5; no firm D call. The germline gives CDR1 SGHTA, CDR2 FQGNSA. The ends were cut back, 5 bases at V and 5 bases at J, with 15 bases in the middle. The CDR3 sequence is 14 residues long. As DNA, the CDR3 is TGTGCCAGCAGCCCAGGTTCCTGGATGGAGACCCAGTACTTC. Its translation: CASSPGSWMETQYF.